This T cell receptor beta chain appears in the sequencing data of a study of glioma-infiltrating T cells. The CDR3 is made up of 14 amino acids. CDR1 LGHNA and CDR2 YNFKEQ come from the germline V gene. The germline V and J ends were trimmed by 2 bases and 0 bases, with 7 bases remaining between them. Using RNA template, CDR3s of TCR alpha and beta were amplified with iRepertoire arm-PCR. Tissue mRNA or PBMC total RNA, 100-400 ng, went into one-step reverse transcription and amplification. MiXCR, applied by TCRdb to the multiplex PCR reads, yields one record per CDR3 protein. The sample holds approximately 90,000 distinct CDR3 sequences, approximately 22% seen once. Findings and limits, study-wide: Tissue and blood shared very few CDR3 sequences. Gliomas, especially low-grade, showed above-expected tissue-blood divergence; non-neoplastic patients showed below.

This clonotype was seen at least ten times. Antigen specificity is unknown. The rearrangement joins TRBV4-2 to TRBJ1-1, with D uncertain. Sequenced input: glioma tissue, nonneoplastic brain tissue, or PBMCs (not recorded which). This clonotype was sampled from a human donor with low-grade glioma or glioblastoma, undergoing nonglioma brain surgery, or in good health (not recorded which). CDR3 DNA sequence: TGTGCCAGCAGCCAACAGGTAATGAACACTGAAGCTTTCTTT. Translating it yields CASSQQVMNTEAFF.